This is a list of T cell receptor beta chains from one sample in a study of blood T cell repertoires in COVID-19. The method was immunoSEQ multiplex PCR; TCRdb's version includes in-frame clones alone and lacks a portion of them. The data hold under 200,000 clones, with 81% observed a single time. The source material was PBMCs or T cells enriched from blood (not recorded which). These receptors all come from a woman in her forties with acute COVID-19. The CDR3 runs from the conserved cysteine through the conserved F or W. Each record gives: CDR3 DNA, CDR3 protein, V gene, D gene, clone size, J gene. The D gene is left open where the match is weak. Only part of the rows carry a size: once, few, many, or a class if the clone is expanded.

cdr3_nt: TGTGCCAGCAGTTTCCAGGGTGGCTACACCTTC; cdr3_aa: CASSFQGGYTF; v_call: TRBV12-3/TRBV12-4; d_call: NA; clone_size: NA; j_call: TRBJ1-2
cdr3_nt: TGTGCCAGCAGCGTAGCCTACAGGGATACGCAGTATTTT; cdr3_aa: CASSVAYRDTQYF; v_call: TRBV9; d_call: NA; clone_size: NA; j_call: TRBJ2-3
cdr3_nt: TGTGCCAGCAGCTTAGGAGATCAGCCCCAGCATTTT; cdr3_aa: CASSLGDQPQHF; v_call: TRBV7-8; d_call: NA; clone_size: NA; j_call: TRBJ1-5
cdr3_nt: TGTGCCAGCATGTCTCGGACTTACAATGAGCAGTTCTTC; cdr3_aa: CASMSRTYNEQFF; v_call: TRBV2; d_call: NA; clone_size: NA; j_call: TRBJ2-1
cdr3_nt: TGTGCCAGCAGCCAAGATACGATAGCGGGAGGGTCCTACGAGCAGTACTTC; cdr3_aa: CASSQDTIAGGSYEQYF; v_call: TRBV14; d_call: TRBD2; clone_size: NA; j_call: TRBJ2-7
cdr3_nt: TGTGCCAGCAGCCTCCAGGGGGCTTTTAGCACAGATACGCAGTATTTT; cdr3_aa: CASSLQGAFSTDTQYF; v_call: TRBV7-2; d_call: TRBD1; clone_size: once; j_call: TRBJ2-3
cdr3_nt: TGTGCCAGCTCACCACTGAGCGGGAGACGCGACGAGCAGTACTTC; cdr3_aa: CASSPLSGRRDEQYF; v_call: TRBV18; d_call: TRBD2; clone_size: NA; j_call: TRBJ2-7
cdr3_nt: TGTGCCAGTAGTTCCCCGGGACTCCCAACCTACAATGAGCAGTTCTTC; cdr3_aa: CASSSPGLPTYNEQFF; v_call: TRBV19; d_call: NA; clone_size: NA; j_call: TRBJ2-1
cdr3_nt: TGCGCCAGCAGCTCACTAGCGGGAGGCCCCCCCGAGCAGTACTTC; cdr3_aa: CASSSLAGGPPEQYF; v_call: TRBV5-1; d_call: TRBD2; clone_size: NA; j_call: TRBJ2-7
cdr3_nt: TGTGCCAGCAGGTCAACAGGGGACGACGAGCAGTACTTC; cdr3_aa: CASRSTGDDEQYF; v_call: TRBV3-1/TRBV3-2; d_call: TRBD1; clone_size: NA; j_call: TRBJ2-7
cdr3_nt: TGTGCCAGCAGCCCTCGGACTAGTTTGGGTGGTAGAGTGCAGTTCTTC; cdr3_aa: CASSPRTSLGGRVQFF; v_call: TRBV11-3; d_call: TRBD2; clone_size: NA; j_call: TRBJ2-1
cdr3_nt: TGTGCCAGCAGCTCTTTTCCGGGACAGGGCTTAAATGAGCAGTTCTTC; cdr3_aa: CASSSFPGQGLNEQFF; v_call: TRBV11-1; d_call: TRBD1; clone_size: NA; j_call: TRBJ2-1
cdr3_nt: TGTGCCAGCAAGGGGGCGGGTGCTAATGAAAAACTGTTTTTT; cdr3_aa: CASKGAGANEKLFF; v_call: TRBV28; d_call: TRBD1; clone_size: NA; j_call: TRBJ1-4